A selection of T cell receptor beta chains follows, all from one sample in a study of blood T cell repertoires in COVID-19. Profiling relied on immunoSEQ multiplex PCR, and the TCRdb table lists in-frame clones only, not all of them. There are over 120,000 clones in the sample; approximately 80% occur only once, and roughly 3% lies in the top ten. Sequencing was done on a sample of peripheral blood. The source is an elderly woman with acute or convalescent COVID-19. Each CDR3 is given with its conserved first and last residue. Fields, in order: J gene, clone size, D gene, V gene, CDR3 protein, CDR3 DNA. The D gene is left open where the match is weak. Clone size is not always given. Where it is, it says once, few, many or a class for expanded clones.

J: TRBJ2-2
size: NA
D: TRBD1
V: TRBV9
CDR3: CASSVVGTANTGELFF
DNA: TGTGCCAGCAGCGTAGTGGGGACAGCTAACACCGGGGAGCTGTTTTTT

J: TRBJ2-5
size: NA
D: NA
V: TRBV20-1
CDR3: CSASRGGYGETQYF
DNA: TGCAGTGCTAGTAGGGGAGGTTACGGGGAGACCCAGTACTTC

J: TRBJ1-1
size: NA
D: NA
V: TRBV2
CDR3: CASRPRTVGDTEAFF
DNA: TGTGCCAGCAGGCCCCGGACAGTAGGGGACACTGAAGCTTTCTTT

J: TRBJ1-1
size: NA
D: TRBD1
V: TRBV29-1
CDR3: CSVLRGLGASNTEAFF
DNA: TGCAGCGTTTTGAGGGGGCTGGGCGCGTCCAACACTGAAGCTTTCTTT

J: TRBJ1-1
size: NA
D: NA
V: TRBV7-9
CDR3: CASSVVLGDEAFF
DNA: TGTGCCAGCAGCGTAGTGCTGGGAGATGAAGCTTTCTTT

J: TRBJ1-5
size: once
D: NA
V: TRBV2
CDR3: CAIKQDSNQPQHF
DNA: TGTGCCATTAAACAGGATAGCAATCAGCCCCAGCATTTT

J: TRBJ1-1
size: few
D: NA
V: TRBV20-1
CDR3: CSASPQRTEAFF
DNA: TGCAGTGCTAGTCCCCAACGGACTGAAGCTTTCTTT

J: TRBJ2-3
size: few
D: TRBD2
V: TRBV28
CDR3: CASSHPSGSSTDTQYF
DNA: TGTGCCAGCAGCCATCCTAGCGGGAGTAGCACAGATACGCAGTATTTT

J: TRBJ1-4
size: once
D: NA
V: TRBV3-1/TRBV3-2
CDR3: CASSQWGGEKLFF
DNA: TGTGCCAGCAGCCAATGGGGGGGGGAAAAACTGTTTTTT

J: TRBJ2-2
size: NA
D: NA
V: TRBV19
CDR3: CASRTSLNTGELFF
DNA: TGTGCCAGTAGGACTTCCTTGAACACCGGGGAGCTGTTTTTT

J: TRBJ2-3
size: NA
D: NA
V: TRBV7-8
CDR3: CASSSLAGMDTQYF
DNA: TGTGCCAGCAGCTCCTTGGCGGGGATGGATACGCAGTATTTT

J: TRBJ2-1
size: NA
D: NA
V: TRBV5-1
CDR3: CASSLVVRNEQFF
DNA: TGCGCCAGCAGCTTGGTTGTCCGGAATGAGCAGTTCTTC

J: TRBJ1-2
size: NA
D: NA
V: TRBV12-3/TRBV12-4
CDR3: CASKGGGYGYTF
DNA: TGTGCCAGCAAGGGGGGAGGGTATGGCTACACCTTC

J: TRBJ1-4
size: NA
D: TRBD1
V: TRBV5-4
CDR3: CASRGDRGDEKLFF
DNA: TGTGCCAGCAGGGGGGACAGGGGGGATGAAAAACTGTTTTTT

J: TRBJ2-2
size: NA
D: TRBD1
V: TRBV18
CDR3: CASNTGANTGELFF
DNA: TGTGCCAGCAACACAGGGGCGAACACCGGGGAGCTGTTTTTT

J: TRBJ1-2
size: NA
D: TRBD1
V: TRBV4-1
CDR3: CASSQGTGASNYGYTF
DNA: TGCGCCAGCAGCCAAGGGACAGGGGCTTCTAACTATGGCTACACCTTC

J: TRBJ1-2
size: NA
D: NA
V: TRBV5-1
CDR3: CASSSGVKGYTF
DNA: TGCGCCAGCAGCTCAGGGGTTAAGGGCTACACCTTC

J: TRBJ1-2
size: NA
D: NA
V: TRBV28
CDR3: CASSLGRGYTF
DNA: TGTGCCAGCAGTCTTGGCCGTGGCTACACCTTC

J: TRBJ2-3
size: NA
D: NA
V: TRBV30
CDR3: CAWSMPGGTDTQYF
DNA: TGTGCCTGGAGTATGCCGGGGGGCACAGATACGCAGTATTTT

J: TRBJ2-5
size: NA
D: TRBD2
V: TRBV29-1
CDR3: CSVRPLAGGGETQYF
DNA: TGCAGCGTCCGTCCTTTAGCGGGGGGTGGGGAGACCCAGTACTTC

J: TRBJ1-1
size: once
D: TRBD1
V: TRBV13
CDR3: CASSRGQGNTEAFF
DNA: TGTGCCAGCAGCAGGGGACAGGGGAACACTGAAGCTTTCTTT

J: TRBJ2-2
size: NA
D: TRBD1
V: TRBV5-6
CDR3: CASSPAGRGRVTGELFF
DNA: TGTGCCAGCAGCCCGGCGGGCAGGGGGCGAGTCACCGGGGAGCTGTTTTTT

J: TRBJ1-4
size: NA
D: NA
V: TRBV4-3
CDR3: CASSQDGRDNEKLFF
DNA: TGCGCCAGCAGCCAAGATGGCAGGGATAATGAAAAACTGTTTTTT

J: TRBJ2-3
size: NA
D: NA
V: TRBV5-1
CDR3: CASCTGTTSTDTQYF
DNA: TGCGCCAGCTGTACAGGGACGACTAGCACAGATACGCAGTATTTT

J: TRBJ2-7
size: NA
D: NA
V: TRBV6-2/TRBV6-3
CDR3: CASSYPRQTYEQYF
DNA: TGTGCCAGCAGTTACCCCCGACAGACCTACGAGCAGTACTTC

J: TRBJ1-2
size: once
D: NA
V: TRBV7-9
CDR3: CASSRQRSNYGYTF
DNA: TGTGCCAGCAGCAGACAGAGGTCTAACTATGGCTACACCTTC

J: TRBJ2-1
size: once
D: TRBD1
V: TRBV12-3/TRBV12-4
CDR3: CASSLNRGSQFF
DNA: TGTGCCAGCAGTTTAAACAGGGGCTCGCAGTTCTTC

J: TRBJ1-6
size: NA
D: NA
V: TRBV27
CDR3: CASSPYGGAIYNSPLHF
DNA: TGTGCCAGCAGTCCCTACGGGGGGGCCATCTATAATTCACCCCTCCACTTT

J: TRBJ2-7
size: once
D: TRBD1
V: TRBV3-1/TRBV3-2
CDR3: CASSHQWTGGYEQYF
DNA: TGTGCCAGCAGCCACCAGTGGACAGGGGGCTACGAGCAGTACTTC

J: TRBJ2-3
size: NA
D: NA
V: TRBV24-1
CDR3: CATSDELDTQYF
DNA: TGTGCCACCAGTGATGAGTTAGATACGCAGTATTTT

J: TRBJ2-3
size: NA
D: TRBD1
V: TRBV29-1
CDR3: CSVAGTGNRDTQYF
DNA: TGCAGCGTAGCCGGGACAGGGAATCGAGATACGCAGTATTTT

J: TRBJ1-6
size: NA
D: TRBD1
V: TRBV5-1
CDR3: CASSGAGGENSPLHF
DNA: TGCGCCAGCAGCGGGGCAGGGGGCGAAAATTCACCCCTCCACTTT

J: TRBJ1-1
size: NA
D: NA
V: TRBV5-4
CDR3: CASSLGQMNTEAFF
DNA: TGTGCCAGCAGCTTGGGACAGATGAACACTGAAGCTTTCTTT

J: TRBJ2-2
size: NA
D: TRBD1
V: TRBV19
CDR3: CASRVRGQAGELFF
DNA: TGTGCCAGTAGGGTCAGGGGGCAGGCCGGGGAGCTGTTTTTT

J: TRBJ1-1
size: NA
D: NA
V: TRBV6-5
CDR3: CASSWVQGTEAFF
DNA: TGTGCCAGCAGTTGGGTACAGGGTACTGAAGCTTTCTTT

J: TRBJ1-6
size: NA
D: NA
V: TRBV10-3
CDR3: CAISEQAPENSPLHF
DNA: TGTGCCATCAGCGAACAGGCACCCGAGAATTCACCCCTCCACTTT

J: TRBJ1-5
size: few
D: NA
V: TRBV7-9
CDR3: CASSSPPGFNQPQHF
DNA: TGTGCCAGCAGCTCTCCTCCAGGTTTCAATCAGCCCCAGCATTTT

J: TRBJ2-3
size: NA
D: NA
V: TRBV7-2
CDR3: CASSPQLDRTDTQYF
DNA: TGTGCCAGCAGCCCCCAACTAGATCGCACAGATACGCAGTATTTT

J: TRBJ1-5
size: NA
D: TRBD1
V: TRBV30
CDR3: CAWAEGQGNQPQHF
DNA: TGTGCCTGGGCCGAAGGACAGGGGAATCAGCCCCAGCATTTT

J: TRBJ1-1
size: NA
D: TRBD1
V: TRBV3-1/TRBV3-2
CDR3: CASSPVPGQGPKNTEAFF
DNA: TGTGCCAGCAGCCCGGTCCCGGGACAGGGTCCCAAGAACACTGAAGCTTTCTTT

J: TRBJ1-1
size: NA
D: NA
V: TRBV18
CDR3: CASSPLTNEGAFF
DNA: TGTGCCAGCTCACCTCTAACAAACGAGGGAGCTTTCTTT

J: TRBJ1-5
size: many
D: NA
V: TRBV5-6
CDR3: CASSFNTVSNQPQHF
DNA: TGTGCCAGCAGCTTTAATACAGTTAGCAATCAGCCCCAGCATTTT

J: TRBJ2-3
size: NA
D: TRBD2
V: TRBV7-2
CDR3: CASSLRELAGGWWADTQYF
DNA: TGTGCCAGCAGCTTAAGAGAGCTAGCGGGGGGGTGGTGGGCAGATACGCAGTATTTT

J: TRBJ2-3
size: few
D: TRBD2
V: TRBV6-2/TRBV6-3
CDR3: CASSPLWTSGAASTDTQYF
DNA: TGTGCCAGCAGCCCGCTTTGGACTAGCGGGGCCGCAAGCACAGATACGCAGTATTTT

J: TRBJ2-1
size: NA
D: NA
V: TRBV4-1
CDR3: CASSLLGGTYNEQFF
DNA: TGCGCCAGCAGCCTCCTCGGGGGTACCTACAATGAGCAGTTCTTC

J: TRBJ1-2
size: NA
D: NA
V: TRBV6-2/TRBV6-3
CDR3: CASSYSRSRSITYTF
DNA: TGTGCCAGCAGTTACTCGAGGAGCCGCTCCATTACCTACACCTTC

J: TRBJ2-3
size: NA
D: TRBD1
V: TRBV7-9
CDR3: CASSLRTGEGDTQYF
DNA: TGTGCCAGCAGCTTAAGGACAGGGGAAGGAGATACGCAGTATTTT

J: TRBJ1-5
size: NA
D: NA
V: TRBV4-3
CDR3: CASSQGASGGNQPQHF
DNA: TGCGCCAGCAGCCAAGGGGCAAGCGGAGGCAATCAGCCCCAGCATTTT